The clone carrying this T cell receptor beta chain was seen a few times. The antigen is not known. These data belong to a study of beta chain features in type 1 diabetes. Findings of the study overall: Significant though moderate, a shortening of TCRB CDR3s appeared in all four CD4+ subsets of Type 1 diabetes patients. Patients with type 1 diabetes carried fewer insertions and had more deletions at their VDJ junctions.

Expressed TCRB transcripts were sequenced because the isolated RNA had all been reverse transcribed beforehand. Sequencing used immunoSEQ multiplex PCR; TCRdb keeps in-frame clones, though not all of them. The sample has approximately 100,000 clones, 28% seen once. Sorted CD4+ subsets: naive, central memory, regulatory, stem cell-like memory (CD45RO/CCR7/CD25/CD127/CD95/CD27 panel). The CDR3 runs 13 residues. The ends were cut back, 5 bases at V and 7 bases at J, with 12 bases in the middle. Germline V gives CDR1 SGHDN, CDR2 FVKESK. The rearrangement joins TRBV14 to TRBJ2-1; perhaps TRBD2 as D (6 bases). Input material: central memory CD4+ T cells from blood. The TCR was taken from a woman under 30 with type 1 diabetes. The CDR3 DNA reads as TGTGCCAGCAGCTTTCCTAGCGTGAATGAGCAGTTCTTC. Residues: CASSFPSVNEQFF.